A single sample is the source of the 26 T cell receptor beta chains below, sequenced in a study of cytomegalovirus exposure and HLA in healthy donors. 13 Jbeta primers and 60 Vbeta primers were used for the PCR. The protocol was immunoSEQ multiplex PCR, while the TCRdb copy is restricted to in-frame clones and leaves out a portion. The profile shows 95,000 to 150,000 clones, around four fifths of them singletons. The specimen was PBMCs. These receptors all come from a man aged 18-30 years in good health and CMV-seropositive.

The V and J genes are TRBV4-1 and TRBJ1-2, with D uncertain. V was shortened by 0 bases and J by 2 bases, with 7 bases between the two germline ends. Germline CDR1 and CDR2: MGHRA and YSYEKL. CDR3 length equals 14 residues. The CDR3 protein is CASSQDVRNYGYTF. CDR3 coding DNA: TGCGCCAGCAGCCAAGATGTACGGAACTATGGCTACACCTTC.

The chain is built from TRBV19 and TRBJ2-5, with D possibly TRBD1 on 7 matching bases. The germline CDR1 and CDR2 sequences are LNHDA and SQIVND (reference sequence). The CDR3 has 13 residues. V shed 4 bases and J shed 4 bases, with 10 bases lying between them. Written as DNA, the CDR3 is TGTGCCAGTAGTACAGGGGGAGGAGAGACCCAGTACTTC. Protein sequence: CASSTGGGETQYF.

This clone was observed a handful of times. CDR3 in amino acids: CASSSSGGVADTQYF. CDR3 bases: TGTGCCAGCAGTTCAAGCGGGGGGGTAGCAGATACGCAGTATTTT. The chain combines TRBV7-3 with TRBJ2-3; 10 bases agree with TRBD2. The CDR3 extends over 15 amino acids. V was pared by 6 bases and J by 4 bases, with 7 bases of the junction left unmatched. Germline V lookup: CDR1 SGHTA, CDR2 FQGTGA.

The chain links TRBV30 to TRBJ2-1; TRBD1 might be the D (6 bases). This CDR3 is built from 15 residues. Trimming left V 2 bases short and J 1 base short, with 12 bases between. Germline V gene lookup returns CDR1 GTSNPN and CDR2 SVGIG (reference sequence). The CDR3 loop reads CAWSSLGASYNEQFF. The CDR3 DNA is TGTGCCTGGAGTAGTCTGGGGGCGTCCTACAATGAGCAGTTCTTC.

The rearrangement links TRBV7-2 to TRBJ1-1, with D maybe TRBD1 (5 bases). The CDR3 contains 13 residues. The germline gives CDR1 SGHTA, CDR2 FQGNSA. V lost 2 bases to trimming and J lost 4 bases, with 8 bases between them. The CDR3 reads CASSLSGGTEAFF. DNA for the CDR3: TGTGCCAGCAGCTTAAGCGGGGGCACTGAAGCTTTCTTT.

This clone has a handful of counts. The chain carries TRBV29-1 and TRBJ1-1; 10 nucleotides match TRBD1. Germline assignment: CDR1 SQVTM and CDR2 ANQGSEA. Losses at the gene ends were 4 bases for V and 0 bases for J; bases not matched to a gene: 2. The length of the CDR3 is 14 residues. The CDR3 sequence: CSVGDRGMNTEAFF. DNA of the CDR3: TGCAGCGTTGGGGACAGGGGAATGAACACTGAAGCTTTCTTT.

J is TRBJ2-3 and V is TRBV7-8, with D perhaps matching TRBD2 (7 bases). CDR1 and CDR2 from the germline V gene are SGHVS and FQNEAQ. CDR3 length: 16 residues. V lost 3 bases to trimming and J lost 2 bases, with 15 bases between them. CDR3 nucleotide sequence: TGTGCCAGCAGCTTCCCTCGGGGGGCCCACACAGATACGCAGTATTTT. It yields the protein CASSFPRGAHTDTQYF.

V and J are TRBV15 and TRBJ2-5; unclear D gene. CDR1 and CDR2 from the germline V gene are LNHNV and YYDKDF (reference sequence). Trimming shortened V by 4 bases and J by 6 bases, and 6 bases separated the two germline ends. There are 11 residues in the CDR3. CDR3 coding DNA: TGTGCCACCAGCACACAAAAGACCCAGTACTTC. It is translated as CATSTQKTQYF.

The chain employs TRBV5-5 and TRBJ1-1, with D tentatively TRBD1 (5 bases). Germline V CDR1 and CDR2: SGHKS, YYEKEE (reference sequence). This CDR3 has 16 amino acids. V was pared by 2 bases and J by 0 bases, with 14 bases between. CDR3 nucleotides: TGTGCCAGCAGCTTAGCGGGACTAATAATGAACACTGAAGCTTTCTTT. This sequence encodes CASSLAGLIMNTEAFF.

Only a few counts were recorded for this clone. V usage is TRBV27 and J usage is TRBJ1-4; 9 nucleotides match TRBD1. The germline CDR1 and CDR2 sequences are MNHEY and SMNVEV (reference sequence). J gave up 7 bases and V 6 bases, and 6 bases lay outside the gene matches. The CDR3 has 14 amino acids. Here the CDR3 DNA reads TGTGCCAGCAGGGGGACAGGGTACTCTGAAAAACTGTTTTTT. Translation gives CASRGTGYSEKLFF.

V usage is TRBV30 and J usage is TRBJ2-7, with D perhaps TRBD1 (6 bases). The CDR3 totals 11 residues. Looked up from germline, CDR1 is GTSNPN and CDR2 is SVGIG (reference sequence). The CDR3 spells CGMGAAYEQYF. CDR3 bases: TGTGGAATGGGGGCGGCCTACGAGCAGTACTTC.

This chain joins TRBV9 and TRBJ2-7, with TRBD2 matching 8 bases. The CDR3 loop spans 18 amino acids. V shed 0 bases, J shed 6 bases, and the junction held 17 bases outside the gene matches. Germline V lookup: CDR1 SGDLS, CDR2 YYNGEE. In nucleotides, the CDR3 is TGTGCCAGCAGCGTAGAGGACAGTCCGGGACTAGTAACATGCGAGCAGTACTTC. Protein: CASSVEDSPGLVTCEQYF.

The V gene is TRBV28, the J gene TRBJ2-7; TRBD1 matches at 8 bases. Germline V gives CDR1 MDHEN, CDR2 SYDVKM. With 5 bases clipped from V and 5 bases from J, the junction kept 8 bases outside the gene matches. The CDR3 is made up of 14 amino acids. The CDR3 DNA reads TGTGCCAGCAGTCCCCCGGACAGGGCCCACGAGCAGTACTTC. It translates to CASSPPDRAHEQYF.

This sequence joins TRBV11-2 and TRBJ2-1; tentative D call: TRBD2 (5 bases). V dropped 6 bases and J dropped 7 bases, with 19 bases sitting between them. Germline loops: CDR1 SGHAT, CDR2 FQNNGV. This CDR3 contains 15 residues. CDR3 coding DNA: TGTGCCAGCAGTTTGGAGGTGATCAAGATGAATGAGCAGTTCTTC. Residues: CASSLEVIKMNEQFF.

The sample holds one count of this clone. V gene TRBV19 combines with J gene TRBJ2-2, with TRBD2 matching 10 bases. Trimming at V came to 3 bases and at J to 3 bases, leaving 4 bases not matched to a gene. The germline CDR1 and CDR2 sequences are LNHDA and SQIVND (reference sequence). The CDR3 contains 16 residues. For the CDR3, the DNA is TGTGCCAGTAGTATGGCTAGCGGGGGATACACCGGGGAGCTGTTTTTT. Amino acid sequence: CASSMASGGYTGELFF.

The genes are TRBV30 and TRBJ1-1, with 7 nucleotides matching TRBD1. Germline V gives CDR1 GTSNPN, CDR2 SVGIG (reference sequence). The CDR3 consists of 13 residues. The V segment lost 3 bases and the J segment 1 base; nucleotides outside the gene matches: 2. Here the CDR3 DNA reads TGTGCCTGGAGCGGGGACAGGAACACTGAAGCTTTCTTT. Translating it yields CAWSGDRNTEAFF.

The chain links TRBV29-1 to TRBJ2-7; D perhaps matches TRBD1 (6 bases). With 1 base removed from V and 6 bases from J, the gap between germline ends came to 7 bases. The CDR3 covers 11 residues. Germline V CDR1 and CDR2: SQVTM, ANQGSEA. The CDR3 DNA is TGCAGCGTTGAAGGACAGGTCGAGCAGTACTTC. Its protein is CSVEGQVEQYF.

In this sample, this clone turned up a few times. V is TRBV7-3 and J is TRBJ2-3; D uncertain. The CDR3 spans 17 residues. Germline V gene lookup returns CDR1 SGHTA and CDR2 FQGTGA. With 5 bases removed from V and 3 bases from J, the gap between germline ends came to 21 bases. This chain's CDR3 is CASSPSPSQSHTDTQYF. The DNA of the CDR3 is TGTGCCAGCAGCCCGTCCCCGTCCCAAAGCCATACAGATACGCAGTATTTT.

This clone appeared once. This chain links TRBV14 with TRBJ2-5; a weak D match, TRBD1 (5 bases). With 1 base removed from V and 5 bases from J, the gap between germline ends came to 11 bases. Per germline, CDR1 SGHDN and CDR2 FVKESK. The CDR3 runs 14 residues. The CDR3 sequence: CASSQGARAETQYF. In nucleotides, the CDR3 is TGTGCCAGCAGCCAAGGGGCCAGGGCGGAGACCCAGTACTTC. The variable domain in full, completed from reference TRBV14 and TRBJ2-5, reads EAGVTQFPSHSVIEKGQTVTLRCDPISGHDNLYWYRRVMGKEIKFLLHFVKESKQDESGMPNNRFLAERTGGTYSTLKVQPAELEDSGVYFCASSQGARAETQYFGPGTRLLVL.

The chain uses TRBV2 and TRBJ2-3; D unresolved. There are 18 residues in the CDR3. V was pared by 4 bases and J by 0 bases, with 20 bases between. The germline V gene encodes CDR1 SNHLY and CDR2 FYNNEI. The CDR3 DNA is TGTGCCAGCAGTGGATCGAGACTGACGTTAACTAGCACAGATACGCAGTATTTT. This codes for CASSGSRLTLTSTDTQYF.

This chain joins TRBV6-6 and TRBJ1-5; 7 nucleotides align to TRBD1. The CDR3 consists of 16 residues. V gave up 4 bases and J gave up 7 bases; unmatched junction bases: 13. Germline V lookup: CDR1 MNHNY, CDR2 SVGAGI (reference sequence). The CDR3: CASSFGIQGRGQPQHF. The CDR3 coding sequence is TGTGCCAGCAGTTTCGGTATACAGGGGCGTGGCCAGCCCCAGCATTTT.

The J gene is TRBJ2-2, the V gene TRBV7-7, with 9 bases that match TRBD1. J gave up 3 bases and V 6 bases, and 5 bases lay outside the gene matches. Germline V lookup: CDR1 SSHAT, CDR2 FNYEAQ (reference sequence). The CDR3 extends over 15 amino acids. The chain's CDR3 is CASSMGQGDTGELFF. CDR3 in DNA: TGTGCCAGCAGTATGGGACAGGGCGACACCGGGGAGCTGTTTTTT.

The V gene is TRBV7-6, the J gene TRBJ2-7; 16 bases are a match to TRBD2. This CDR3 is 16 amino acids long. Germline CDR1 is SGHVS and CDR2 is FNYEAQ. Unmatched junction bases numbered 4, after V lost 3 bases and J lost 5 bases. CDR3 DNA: TGTGCCAGCAGCTTGGGACTAGCGGGGGGGCTTAACGAGCAGTACTTC. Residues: CASSLGLAGGLNEQYF.

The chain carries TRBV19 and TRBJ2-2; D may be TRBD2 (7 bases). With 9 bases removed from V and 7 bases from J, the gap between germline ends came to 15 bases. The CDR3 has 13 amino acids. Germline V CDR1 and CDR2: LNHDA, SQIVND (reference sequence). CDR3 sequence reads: CASVEGGSGELFF. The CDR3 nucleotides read TGTGCCAGCGTCGAGGGGGGGAGCGGGGAGCTGTTTTTT.

The CDR3 DNA is TGTGCCAGCAGTCCGACTAGCGGGGGAAACCGATACAATGAGCAGTTCTTC. It is translated as CASSPTSGGNRYNEQFF. V and J are TRBV27 and TRBJ2-1; TRBD2 agrees at 12 bases. Germline values: CDR1 MNHEY, CDR2 SMNVEV (reference sequence). V shed 5 bases and J 4 bases; nucleotides not matched to a gene: 9. This CDR3 contains 17 residues.

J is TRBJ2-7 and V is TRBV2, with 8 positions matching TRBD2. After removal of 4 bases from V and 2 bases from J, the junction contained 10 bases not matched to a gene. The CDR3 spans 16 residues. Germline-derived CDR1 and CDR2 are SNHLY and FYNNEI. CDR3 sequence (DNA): TGTGCCAGCAGTGGTAGGGCTAGCGGGTTTACCTACGAGCAGTACTTC. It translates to CASSGRASGFTYEQYF.